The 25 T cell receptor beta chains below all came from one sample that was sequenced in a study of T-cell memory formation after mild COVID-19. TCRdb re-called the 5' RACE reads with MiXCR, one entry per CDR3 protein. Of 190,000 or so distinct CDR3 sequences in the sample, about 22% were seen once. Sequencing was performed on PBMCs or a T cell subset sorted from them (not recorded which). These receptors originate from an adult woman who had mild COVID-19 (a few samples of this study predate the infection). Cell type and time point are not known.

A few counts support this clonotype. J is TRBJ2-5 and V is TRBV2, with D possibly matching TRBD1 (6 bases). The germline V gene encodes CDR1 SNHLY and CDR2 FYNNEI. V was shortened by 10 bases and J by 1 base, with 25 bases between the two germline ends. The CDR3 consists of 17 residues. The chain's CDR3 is CATRITDSIPPQETQYF. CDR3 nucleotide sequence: TGTGCCACCAGGATAACGGACAGCATCCCCCCCCAAGAGACCCAGTACTTC.

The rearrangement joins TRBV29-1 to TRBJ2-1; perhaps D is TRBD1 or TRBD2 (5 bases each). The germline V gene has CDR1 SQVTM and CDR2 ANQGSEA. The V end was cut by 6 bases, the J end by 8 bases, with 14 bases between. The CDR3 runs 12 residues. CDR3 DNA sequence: TGCAGCGTAACCGGGGCCTGGGATGAGCAGTTCTTC. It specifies CSVTGAWDEQFF.

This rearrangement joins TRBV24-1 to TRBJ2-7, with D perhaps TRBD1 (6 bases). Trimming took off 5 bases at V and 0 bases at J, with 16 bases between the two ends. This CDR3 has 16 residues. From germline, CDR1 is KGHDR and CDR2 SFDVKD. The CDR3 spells CATSASTGLSSYEQYF. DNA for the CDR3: TGTGCCACCAGTGCATCGACAGGATTGAGCTCCTACGAGCAGTACTTC.

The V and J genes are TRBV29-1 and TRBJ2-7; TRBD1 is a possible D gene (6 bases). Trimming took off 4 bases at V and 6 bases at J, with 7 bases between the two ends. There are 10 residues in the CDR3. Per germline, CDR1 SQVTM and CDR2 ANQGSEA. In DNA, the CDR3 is TGCAGCGTTGGAGGGGGCGAGCAGTACTTC. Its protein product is CSVGGGEQYF.

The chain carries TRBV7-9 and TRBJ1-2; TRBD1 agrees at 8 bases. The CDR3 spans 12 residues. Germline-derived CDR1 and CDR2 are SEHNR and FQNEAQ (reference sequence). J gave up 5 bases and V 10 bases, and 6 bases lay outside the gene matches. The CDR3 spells CATETGVYGYTF. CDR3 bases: TGTGCCACGGAGACAGGGGTTTATGGCTACACCTTC.

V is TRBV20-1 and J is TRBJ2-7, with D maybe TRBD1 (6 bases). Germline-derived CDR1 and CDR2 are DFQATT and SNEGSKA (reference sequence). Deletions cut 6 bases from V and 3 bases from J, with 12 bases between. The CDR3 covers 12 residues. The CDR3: CSAQGSGYEQYF. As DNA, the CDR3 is TGCAGTGCCCAGGGGTCGGGCTACGAGCAGTACTTC.

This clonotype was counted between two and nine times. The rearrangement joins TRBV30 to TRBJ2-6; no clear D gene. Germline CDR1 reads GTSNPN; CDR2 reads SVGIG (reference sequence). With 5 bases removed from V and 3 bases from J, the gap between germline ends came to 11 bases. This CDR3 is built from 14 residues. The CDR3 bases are TGTGCCTGGGTCGGGCGTGTTGGGGCCAACGTCCTGACTTTC. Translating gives CAWVGRVGANVLTF.

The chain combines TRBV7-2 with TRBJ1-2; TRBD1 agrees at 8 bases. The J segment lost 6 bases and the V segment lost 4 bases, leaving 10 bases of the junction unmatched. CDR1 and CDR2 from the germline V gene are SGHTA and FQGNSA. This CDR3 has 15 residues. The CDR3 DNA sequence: TGTGCCAGCAGCTCCCTGCCGACAGGGGCTAATGGCTACACCTTC. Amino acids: CASSSLPTGANGYTF.

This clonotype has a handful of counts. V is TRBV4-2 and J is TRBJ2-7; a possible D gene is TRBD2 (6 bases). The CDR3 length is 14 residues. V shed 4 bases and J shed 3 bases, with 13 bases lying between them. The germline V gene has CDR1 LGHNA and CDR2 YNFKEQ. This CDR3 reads CASSPGWGVYEQYF. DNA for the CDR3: TGTGCCAGCAGCCCAGGGTGGGGGGTCTACGAGCAGTACTTC.

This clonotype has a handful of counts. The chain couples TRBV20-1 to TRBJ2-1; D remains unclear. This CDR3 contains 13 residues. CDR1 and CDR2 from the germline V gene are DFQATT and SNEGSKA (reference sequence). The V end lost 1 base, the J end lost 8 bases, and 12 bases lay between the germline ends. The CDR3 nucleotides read TGCAGTGCTAGAGTAGGTTCGCTCGATGAGCAGTTCTTC. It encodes CSARVGSLDEQFF.

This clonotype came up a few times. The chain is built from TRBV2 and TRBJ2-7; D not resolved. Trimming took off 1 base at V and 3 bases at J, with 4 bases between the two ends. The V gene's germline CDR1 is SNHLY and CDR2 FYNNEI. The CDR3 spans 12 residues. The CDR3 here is CASSEENYEQYF. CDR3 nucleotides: TGTGCCAGCAGTGAAGAGAACTACGAGCAGTACTTC.

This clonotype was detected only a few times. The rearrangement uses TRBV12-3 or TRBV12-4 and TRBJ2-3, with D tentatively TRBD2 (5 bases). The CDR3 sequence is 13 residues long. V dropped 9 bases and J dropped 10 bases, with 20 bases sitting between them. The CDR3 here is CARDWGERTAQYF. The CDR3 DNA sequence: TGTGCCAGGGATTGGGGAGAACGGACCGCGCAGTATTTT.

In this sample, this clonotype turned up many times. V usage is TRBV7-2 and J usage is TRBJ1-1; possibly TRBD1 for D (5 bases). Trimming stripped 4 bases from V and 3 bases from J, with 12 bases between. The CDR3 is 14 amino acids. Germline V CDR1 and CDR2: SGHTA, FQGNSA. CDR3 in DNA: TGTGCCAGCAGCTCTTCCCCAGGGTACACTGAAGCTTTCTTT. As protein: CASSSSPGYTEAFF.

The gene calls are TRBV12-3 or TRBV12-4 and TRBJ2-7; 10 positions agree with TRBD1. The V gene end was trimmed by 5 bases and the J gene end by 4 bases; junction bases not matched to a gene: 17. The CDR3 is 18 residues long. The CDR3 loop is CASSLGTGERKWGYEQYF. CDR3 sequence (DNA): TGTGCCAGCAGTCTCGGGACAGGGGAACGGAAATGGGGATACGAGCAGTACTTC.

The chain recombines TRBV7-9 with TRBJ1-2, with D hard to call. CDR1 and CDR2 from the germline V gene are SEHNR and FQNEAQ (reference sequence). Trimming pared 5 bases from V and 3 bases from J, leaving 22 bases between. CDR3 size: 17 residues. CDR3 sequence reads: CASSRTPREPGYYGYTF. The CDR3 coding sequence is TGTGCCAGCAGCCGCACTCCGCGGGAGCCGGGATACTATGGCTACACCTTC.

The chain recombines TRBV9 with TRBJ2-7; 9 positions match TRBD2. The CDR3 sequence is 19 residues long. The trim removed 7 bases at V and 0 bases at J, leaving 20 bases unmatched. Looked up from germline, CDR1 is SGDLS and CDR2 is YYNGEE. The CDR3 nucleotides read TGTGCCAGCCCCTTAGTAGCGGGAGTTTGGCTAGGGCCCTCCTACGAGCAGTACTTC. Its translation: CASPLVAGVWLGPSYEQYF.

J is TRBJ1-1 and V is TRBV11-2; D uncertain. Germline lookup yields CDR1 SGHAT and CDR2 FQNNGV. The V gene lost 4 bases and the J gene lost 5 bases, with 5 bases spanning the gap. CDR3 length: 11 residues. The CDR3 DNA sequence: TGTGCCAGCAGCTCAGTTACTGAAGCTTTCTTT. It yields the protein CASSSVTEAFF.

The CDR3 DNA is TGTGCCAGCACTCCGGTGGGGGTATCCGAGCAGTACTTC. Its translation: CASTPVGVSEQYF. The chain recombines TRBV2 with TRBJ2-7; TRBD1 or TRBD2 may be the D gene (5 bases each). The V end was cut by 7 bases, the J end by 6 bases, with 16 bases between. CDR3 length: 13 amino acids. Per germline, CDR1 SNHLY and CDR2 FYNNEI.

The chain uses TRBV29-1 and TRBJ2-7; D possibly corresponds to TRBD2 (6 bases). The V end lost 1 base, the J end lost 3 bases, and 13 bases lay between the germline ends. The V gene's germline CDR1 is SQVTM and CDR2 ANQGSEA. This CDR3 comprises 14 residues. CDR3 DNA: TGCAGCGTTGAAGGATCCAGCGGGCTCTACGAGCAGTACTTC. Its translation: CSVEGSSGLYEQYF.

In DNA form, the CDR3 reads TGCAGTGCTAGAGGCCGGACTATCTCCTACGAGCAGTACTTC. The encoded protein is CSARGRTISYEQYF. The chain combines TRBV20-1 with TRBJ2-7; TRBD2 might be the D (6 bases). The CDR3 spans 14 residues. Between the trimmed V and J ends, which lost 1 base and 0 bases, there was a span of 10 bases. Germline CDR1 and CDR2: DFQATT and SNEGSKA (reference sequence).

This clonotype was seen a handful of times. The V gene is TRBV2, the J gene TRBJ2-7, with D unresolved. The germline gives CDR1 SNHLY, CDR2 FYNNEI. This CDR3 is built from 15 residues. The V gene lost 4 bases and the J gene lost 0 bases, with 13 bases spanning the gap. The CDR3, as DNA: TGTGCCAGCAGTGTTTTTTCGGGTCTCTCCTACGAGCAGTACTTC. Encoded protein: CASSVFSGLSYEQYF.

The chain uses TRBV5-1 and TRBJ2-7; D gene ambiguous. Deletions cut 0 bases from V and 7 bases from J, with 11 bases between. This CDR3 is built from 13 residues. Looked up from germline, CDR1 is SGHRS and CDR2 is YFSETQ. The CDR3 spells CASSLVEYTEQYF. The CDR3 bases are TGCGCCAGCAGCTTGGTGGAGTACACAGAGCAGTACTTC.

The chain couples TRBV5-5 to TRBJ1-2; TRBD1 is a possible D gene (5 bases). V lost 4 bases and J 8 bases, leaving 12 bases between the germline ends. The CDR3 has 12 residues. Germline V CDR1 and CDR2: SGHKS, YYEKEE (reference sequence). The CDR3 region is CASSPTGEGYTF. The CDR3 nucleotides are TGTGCCAGCAGCCCGACGGGGGAAGGCTACACCTTC.

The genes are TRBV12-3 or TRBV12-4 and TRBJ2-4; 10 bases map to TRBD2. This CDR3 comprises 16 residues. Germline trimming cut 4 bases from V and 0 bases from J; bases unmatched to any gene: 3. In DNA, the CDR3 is TGTGCCAGCAGTTCGCTAGCGGGGGTAGCCAAAAACATTCAGTACTTC. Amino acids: CASSSLAGVAKNIQYF.

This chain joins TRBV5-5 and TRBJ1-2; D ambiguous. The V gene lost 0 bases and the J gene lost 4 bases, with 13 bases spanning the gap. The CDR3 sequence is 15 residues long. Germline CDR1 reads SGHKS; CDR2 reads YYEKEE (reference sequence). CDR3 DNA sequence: TGTGCCAGCAGCTTGGGGGTCGTGTCGGGCTATGGCTACACCTTC. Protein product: CASSLGVVSGYGYTF.